The rows below give T cell receptor beta chains drawn from one sample of a study of OX40 agonist ivuxolimab in advanced cancers. The data were produced by immunoSEQ multiplex PCR, yet TCRdb's version contains in-frame clones alone and is incomplete. The sample lists about 72,000 clones; about 90% were seen once. This specimen was CD4+ or CD8+ T cells sorted from blood, taken in a trial of the OX40 agonist ivuxolimab. These receptors came from an adult with an advanced solid tumor such as melanoma, head and neck, liver or kidney cancer. CDR3s leave out the opening cysteine and the closing phenylalanine or tryptophan.

j_call v_call cdr3_aa
TRBJ2-3 TRBV29-1 SVDATSGTSTDTQY
TRBJ1-5 TRBV7-2 ASSLGPAHQPQH
TRBJ2-3 TRBV5-1 ASHWQGFTDTQY
TRBJ2-4 TRBV28 ASSPHRPPGGWEFKNIQY
TRBJ1-1 TRBV5-1 ASSLVIQGEAF
TRBJ2-5 TRBV7-2 ASSLAGTSQETQY
TRBJ1-1 TRBV7-9 ASSPDRFGEAF
TRBJ1-1 TRBV7-2 ASSPGMNTEAF
TRBJ2-1 TRBV7-2 ASSTNRGEQF
TRBJ1-2 TRBV6-1 ASRDSYGYT
TRBJ2-3 TRBV11-2 ASSFYAGRTDTQY
TRBJ1-3 TRBV28 ASSLQQPTSWRDTIY
TRBJ1-6 TRBV2 ASSTLRGQGSPLH
TRBJ2-2 TRBV6-6 ASSYSRLTGELF
TRBJ1-2 TRBV5-1 ASSSGAAGEYGYT
TRBJ1-3 TRBV9 ASSEWTGNTIY
TRBJ2-5 TRBV2 ASSETAGTQY
TRBJ2-6 TRBV7-3 ASSLELMSGANVLT
TRBJ1-2 TRBV5-4 ASSSPEAPYYGYT
TRBJ1-2 TRBV7-9 ASSSTPTGANYGYT
TRBJ1-4 TRBV28 ASTEQGLEKLF
TRBJ1-6 TRBV6-1 ASSSWTDSPLH
TRBJ2-1 TRBV2 ASSLDRVGNNEQF
TRBJ1-1 TRBV2 ASSALVATEAF
TRBJ2-1 TRBV9 ASQRGGGSYNEQF
TRBJ1-1 TRBV19 ASSRQAGTEAF
TRBJ2-7 TRBV28 ASSLTLRGEQY
TRBJ1-2 TRBV6-5 ASSYGQRDGYT
TRBJ1-2 TRBV9 ARRAGGYT
TRBJ2-3 TRBV5-4 ASSLESTLAADTQY
TRBJ2-6 TRBV2 ASSRDGGANVLT
TRBJ1-3 TRBV7-2 ASSLGSGNTIY
TRBJ2-1 TRBV15 ATSSPRVAGRNEQF
TRBJ2-1 TRBV4-3 ASSQQPPGLDIFDEQF
TRBJ2-5 TRBV19 ASSTSGGETQY
TRBJ2-5 TRBV7-3 ASSQGYQETQY
TRBJ1-4 TRBV4-1 ASSQDQGGAPRATNEKLF
TRBJ2-7 TRBV5-4 ASSLSSGNTYEQY
TRBJ1-1 TRBV14 ASSFQENTEAF
TRBJ1-5 TRBV7-9 ASSRDTLSNQPQH
TRBJ1-2 TRBV27 ASSLTLAGNYGYT
TRBJ1-6 TRBV5-8 ASSLGGLSYNSPLH
TRBJ1-4 TRBV27 ASSLSLWGRDEKLF
TRBJ2-7 TRBV6-5 ASSYVGTSGREY
TRBJ2-7 TRBV29-1 SVEFAGRTYEQY
TRBJ1-1 TRBV7-3 ASSQGQGPEFEAF
TRBJ1-4 TRBV11-2 ASSATGGGEKLF
TRBJ2-7 TRBV5-5 ASSYTGGYEQY
TRBJ1-5 TRBV2 ASSRGRNSNQPQH
TRBJ2-3 TRBV5-1 ASRGQGADTQY
TRBJ2-7 TRBV28 ASSSQGGEQY
TRBJ1-2 TRBV27 ASSLYGTDPTIDGYT
TRBJ2-3 TRBV19 ASSTTGVTDTQY
TRBJ1-6 TRBV7-8 ASSLMFGTGLSPLH
TRBJ2-4 TRBV5-1 ASSPGPEQGNIQY
TRBJ1-1 TRBV6-1 ASSEQGAIEAF
TRBJ2-1 TRBV7-3 ASSSGTSSYNEQF